Reported below is one T cell receptor beta chain. Its matching antigen is unknown. The sample originates from a study of blood T cells in healthy people across ages. The CDR3 has 15 residues. CDR1 SGHTA and CDR2 FQGTGA come from the germline V gene. Study findings and constraints: Long-lived donors had more naive CD4+ cells and higher diversity than aged donors.

Using a J-beta primer mix together with a sample-barcoded 5' primer, a second PCR was run for roughly 6 to 12 cycles. MiXCR was run by TCRdb on the 5' RACE reads, yielding one entry per CDR3 protein. There are hundreds of thousands of distinct CDR3 sequences in the sample; around 24% occur only once, and 8.7% lies in the top ten. The same sample was also studied in work on T cells of mothers and their children. As that study records: Donation was provided by three healthy Caucasian mothers along with their six children. Related and unrelated pairs show similar shaping of TCR recombination output by thymic selection. No T cell clones of persistent microchimeric origin were detected.

Sequencing was performed on blood. This TCR came from a boy aged 5-17 years in good health. The gene calls are TRBV7-3 and TRBJ2-5; TRBD2 matches at 8 bases. The J call may be wrong; the DNA end is better matched by TRBJ2-1. The CDR3 coding sequence is TGTGCCAGCAGCTTAGCCAGCGGGAGTCTGAGGGAGCAGTTCTTC. It is translated as CASSLASGSLREQFF.